This T cell receptor beta chain was captured by sequencing in a study of cytomegalovirus exposure and HLA in healthy donors. Study observations and caveats: Cytomegalovirus-associated status was assigned to about 160 TCR beta chains.

13 Jbeta primers and 60 Vbeta primers were used for the PCR. Profiling relied on immunoSEQ multiplex PCR, and the TCRdb table lists in-frame clones only, not all of them. The sample records approximately 160,000 clones, 80% being singletons. Germline V lookup: CDR1 SNHLY, CDR2 FYNNEI. This CDR3 is built from 16 residues. Trimming took 10 bases from V and 0 from J; bases not matched to a gene: 13. Comment on this clone: Its antigen is unidentified.

Sample: PBMCs. This clonotype was sampled from a man aged 30 to 45 in good health and CMV-seropositive. This chain uses TRBV2 with TRBJ1-1, with 8 bases fitting TRBD1. The CDR3 is CATPAGGNGMNTEAFF. CDR3 in DNA: TGTGCCACCCCGGCAGGGGGCAATGGGATGAACACTGAAGCTTTCTTT.